The source of this TCR beta chain is a study of T cell responses to AZD1222 COVID-19 vaccine. Study outcomes and limitations: At baseline, seropositivity was found in only a handful of AZD1222 recipients. Of spike-specific TCRs, nearly half reportedly target regions left unmutated in variants.

As regards this clone: What it recognizes is unknown.

TCRdb's copy holds only in-frame clones and misses some; the assay was immunoSEQ multiplex PCR. Of about 120,000 clones listed, around 89% were seen once; the top ten hold just over 3.5%. Sequences were derived from peripheral blood, sampled 28 days after the second AZD1222 dose. This clonotype was sampled from an adult who received the AZD1222 COVID-19 vaccine.

The DNA for the CDR3 is TGTGCCAGCAGTTCCGGGCCATACTATGGCTACACCTTC. Encoded protein: CASSSGPYYGYTF. The rearrangement links TRBV12-3 or TRBV12-4 to TRBJ1-2, with D unresolved. The CDR3 contains 13 residues. Trimming stripped 4 bases from V and 3 bases from J, with 9 bases between.